Shown below are 21 T cell receptor beta chains from a single sample sequenced in a study of shared clonotypes between healthy human individuals. Sequencing was performed with immunoSEQ multiplex PCR; in TCRdb, only in-frame clones are kept and a portion is missing. The sample records roughly 500,000 clones, 79% being singletons. The sequenced sample consisted of PBMCs. The receptors shown here come from a middle-aged woman in good health. Some clones in this sample may be carry-over from other donors' samples.

V and J are TRBV2 and TRBJ1-4, with D unclear. V was cut by 11 bases and J by 7 bases, with 14 bases left in between. Looked up from germline, CDR1 is SNHLY and CDR2 is FYNNEI. CDR3 length: 12 residues. CDR3 residues: CAGRAEGEKLFF. CDR3 nucleotides: TGTGCCGGCCGGGCCGAGGGTGAAAAACTGTTTTTT. Full variable domain (outside the CDR3, taken from reference TRBV2 and TRBJ1-4): EPEVTQTPSHQVTQMGQEVILRCVPISNHLYFYWYRQILGQKVEFLVSFYNNEISEKSEIFDDQFSVERPDGSNFTLKIRSTKLEDSAMYFCAGRAEGEKLFFGSGTQLSVL.

This clone has a count of ten or more. The CDR3 nucleotides are TGTGCCAGCTCACCACGGACAGACCCTGAAGCTTTCTTT. The encoded protein is CASSPRTDPEAFF. The V call is TRBV18, the J call TRBJ1-1; D might be TRBD1 (6 bases). The CDR3 spans 13 residues. Germline loops: CDR1 KGHSH, CDR2 LQKENI. Trimming stripped 1 base from V and 6 bases from J, with 9 bases between.

The rearrangement joins TRBV12-5 to TRBJ2-1; 7 bases line up with TRBD2. Germline trimming cut 5 bases from V and 9 bases from J; bases unmatched to any gene: 13. Germline CDR1 and CDR2: LGHNT and FRNRAP. This CDR3 region has 15 residues. The CDR3 DNA follows: TGTGCTAGTGGTCGCTTAGCGGGCACCGGGGGTGAGCAGTTCTTC. It is translated as CASGRLAGTGGEQFF.

The chain is built from TRBV10-3 and TRBJ2-5; D is perhaps TRBD2 (7 bases). Looked up from germline, CDR1 is ENHRY and CDR2 is SYGVKD. The germline V and J ends were trimmed by 3 bases and 5 bases, with 13 bases remaining between them. This CDR3 comprises 14 residues. CDR3 sequence reads: CAISDWGGWETQYF. Written as DNA, the CDR3 is TGTGCCATCAGTGATTGGGGGGGCTGGGAGACCCAGTACTTC.

The rearrangement links TRBV5-1 to TRBJ2-3, with 12 positions matching TRBD2. Germline V gene data show CDR1 as SGHRS and CDR2 as YFSETQ. With 4 bases clipped from V and 0 bases from J, the junction kept 9 bases outside the gene matches. The CDR3 is made up of 18 amino acids. CDR3 nucleotide sequence: TGCGCCAGCAGCCCAGGACTAGCGGGATTCTCTAGCACAGATACGCAGTATTTT. Translating gives CASSPGLAGFSSTDTQYF.

V usage is TRBV28 and J usage is TRBJ2-7; 8 bases match TRBD2. The CDR3 runs 12 residues. Germline loops: CDR1 MDHEN, CDR2 SYDVKM. Germline trimming cut 7 bases from V and 4 bases from J; bases unmatched to any gene: 3. CDR3 DNA sequence: TGTGCCAGCATGCGGGGGGCTTACGAGCAGTACTTC. As protein: CASMRGAYEQYF.

The CDR3 sequence is CASRTGGVSEKLFF. In DNA form, the CDR3 reads TGCGCCAGCAGGACAGGGGGCGTCAGTGAAAAACTGTTTTTT. The V call is TRBV5-1, the J call TRBJ1-4; 10 nucleotides line up with TRBD1. CDR1 SGHRS and CDR2 YFSETQ come from the germline V gene. The ends lost 5 bases at V and 7 bases at J; junction bases unmatched: 5. This CDR3 is 14 amino acids long.

Only a few counts were recorded for this clone. CDR3 sequence (DNA): TGTGCCAGCAGCTCACAGGGGGCGAGAGGTAACTATGGCTACACCTTC. Its translation is CASSSQGARGNYGYTF. The chain has TRBV7-9 and TRBJ1-2; 9 bases line up with TRBD1. V shed 4 bases, J shed 1 base, and the junction held 7 bases outside the gene matches. Germline CDR1 and CDR2: SEHNR and FQNEAQ (reference sequence). CDR3 size: 16 residues.

The chain uses TRBV6-1 and TRBJ2-7; 8 nucleotides align to TRBD2. Looked up from germline, CDR1 is MNHNS and CDR2 is SASEGT. J lost 3 bases, V lost 3 bases, and 7 bases had no gene match. This CDR3 comprises 15 residues. The CDR3 DNA is TGTGCCAGCAGTGAGGCCCCGGGACTAGTCTACGAGCAGTACTTC. Its protein is CASSEAPGLVYEQYF.

A few counts support this clone. V is TRBV5-4 and J is TRBJ2-5; 7 bases line up with TRBD1. J lost 5 bases, V lost 0 bases, and 7 bases had no gene match. This CDR3 has 15 amino acids. Germline values: CDR1 SGHNT, CDR2 YYREEE (reference sequence). CDR3 bases: TGTGCCAGCAGCTTGGCCGGGACAGAGTTTGAGACCCAGTACTTC. Amino acids: CASSLAGTEFETQYF.

V gene TRBV10-2 combines with J gene TRBJ1-2; the match to TRBD1 covers 9 bases. J was trimmed by 4 bases and V by 4 bases; bases with no gene match: 10. Germline-derived CDR1 and CDR2 are WSHSY and SAAADI. This CDR3 has 16 amino acids. For the CDR3, the DNA is TGCGCCAGCAGTGCCCACACAGGGGGCAACAGCTATGGCTACACCTTC. This gives the protein CASSAHTGGNSYGYTF.

This clone was picked up a small number of times. The J gene is TRBJ1-1, the V gene TRBV4-1; D is possibly TRBD1 (6 bases). Germline lookup yields CDR1 MGHRA and CDR2 YSYEKL. This CDR3 has 13 residues. V lost 4 bases and J lost 5, with 11 bases in between. The CDR3 reads CASSRGPGTEAFF. For the CDR3, the DNA is TGCGCCAGCAGCCGGGGGCCTGGAACTGAAGCTTTCTTT.

This chain joins TRBV2 and TRBJ1-6, with D maybe TRBD1 (5 bases). The CDR3 covers 17 residues. The germline V and J ends were trimmed by 3 bases and 7 bases, with 19 bases remaining between them. The germline CDR1 and CDR2 sequences are SNHLY and FYNNEI. The chain's CDR3 is CASSEGRLGGWNSPLHF. As DNA, the CDR3 is TGTGCCAGCAGTGAGGGGCGGTTGGGAGGGTGGAATTCACCCCTCCACTTT. The full variable domain, with the rest looked up from reference TRBV2 and TRBJ1-6, is EPEVTQTPSHQVTQMGQEVILRCVPISNHLYFYWYRQILGQKVEFLVSFYNNEISEKSEIFDDQFSVERPDGSNFTLKIRSTKLEDSAMYFCASSEGRLGGWNSPLHFGNGTRLTVT.

This sequence joins TRBV18 and TRBJ1-4, with TRBD1 matching over 9 bases. There are 17 residues in the CDR3. With V trimmed by 3 bases and J by 0 bases, 5 bases remained unmatched. Germline V gene lookup returns CDR1 KGHSH and CDR2 LQKENI. For the CDR3, the DNA is TGTGCCAGCTCACCGAAGGGACAGGGCGCAACTAATGAAAAACTGTTTTTT. Residues: CASSPKGQGATNEKLFF.

The CDR3 is CSVGGLAGVETQYF. For the CDR3, the DNA is TGCAGCGTAGGTGGACTAGCGGGAGTAGAGACCCAGTACTTC. This chain uses TRBV29-1 with TRBJ2-5; 13 bases are shared with TRBD2. CDR1 and CDR2 from the germline V gene are SQVTM and ANQGSEA. The J segment lost 4 bases and the V segment lost 6 bases, leaving 5 bases of the junction unmatched. The CDR3 consists of 14 residues. The variable domain in full, completed from reference TRBV29-1 and TRBJ2-5, reads SAVISQKPSRDICQRGTSLTIQCQVDSQVTMMFWYRQQPGQSLTLIATANQGSEATYESGFVIDKFPISRPNLTFSTLTVSNMSPEDSSIYLCSVGGLAGVETQYFGPGTRLLVL.

The V call is TRBV27, the J call TRBJ2-7, with D perhaps matching TRBD1 (6 bases). Looked up from germline, CDR1 is MNHEY and CDR2 is SMNVEV (reference sequence). This CDR3 has 17 amino acids. The V end was cut by 1 base, the J end by 3 bases, with 19 bases between. CDR3: CASSLCRQAPYYYEQYF. As DNA, the CDR3 is TGTGCCAGCAGTTTATGTAGACAGGCTCCCTACTACTACGAGCAGTACTTC.

This clone was seen just once. V gene TRBV27 combines with J gene TRBJ1-1; tentatively, D is TRBD1 (5 bases). This CDR3 contains 16 residues. Germline V CDR1 and CDR2: MNHEY, SMNVEV (reference sequence). V was clipped by 2 bases and J by 3 bases, with 16 bases between them. The CDR3 sequence: CASSLTAGRLDTEAFF. Here the CDR3 DNA reads TGTGCCAGCAGTTTAACCGCGGGGCGCCTGGACACTGAAGCTTTCTTT.

This clone was counted a single time. This rearrangement joins TRBV9 to TRBJ2-7; maybe TRBD2 (5 bases). The CDR3 is 14 amino acids. Trimming removed 4 bases at V and 7 bases at J, with 18 bases between. Germline CDR1 is SGDLS and CDR2 is YYNGEE. Here the CDR3 reads CASSPSGSRREQYF. The CDR3 DNA is TGTGCCAGCAGCCCCAGCGGTTCCCGCCGGGAGCAGTACTTC.

The V call is TRBV10-3, the J call TRBJ1-5, with D perhaps matching TRBD1 (5 bases). The germline CDR1 and CDR2 sequences are ENHRY and SYGVKD. The V end was cut by 7 bases, the J end by 2 bases, with 12 bases between. This CDR3 is built from 14 residues. The CDR3 loop is CAITQGGGNQPQHF. The DNA of the CDR3 is TGTGCCATCACCCAGGGTGGTGGCAATCAGCCCCAGCATTTT.

This clone has ten or more counts. The rearrangement uses TRBV2 and TRBJ2-7, with D possibly matching TRBD1 (5 bases). The CDR3 runs 14 residues. V was pared by 7 bases and J by 0 bases, with 13 bases between. Germline CDR1 SNHLY, CDR2 FYNNEI. CDR3 sequence reads: CASTVRASSYEQYF. In nucleotides, the CDR3 is TGTGCCAGCACCGTCAGGGCGAGCTCCTACGAGCAGTACTTC.

This clone showed up just once. The chain uses TRBV6-5 and TRBJ1-3, with 9 nucleotides matching TRBD1. The CDR3 extends over 15 amino acids. Losses at the gene ends were 6 bases for V and 3 bases for J; bases not matched to a gene: 6. The germline V gene encodes CDR1 MNHEY and CDR2 SVGAGI. CDR3 region: CASSRGQGNGNTIYF. CDR3 DNA: TGTGCCAGCAGCCGGGGACAGGGCAATGGAAACACCATATATTTT.